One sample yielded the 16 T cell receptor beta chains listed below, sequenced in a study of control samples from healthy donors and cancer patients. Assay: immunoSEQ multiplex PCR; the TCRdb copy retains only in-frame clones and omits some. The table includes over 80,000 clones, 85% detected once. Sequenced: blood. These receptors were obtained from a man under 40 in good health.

The CDR3 sequence: CAWTPGGQLGWEQFF. Written as DNA, the CDR3 is TGTGCCTGGACCCCCGGCGGGCAATTGGGCTGGGAGCAGTTCTTC. This chain links TRBV30 with TRBJ2-1; D perhaps matches TRBD2 (5 bases). V was shortened by 4 bases and J by 10 bases, with 23 bases between the two germline ends. Per germline, CDR1 GTSNPN and CDR2 SVGIG (reference sequence). This CDR3 spans 15 amino acids.

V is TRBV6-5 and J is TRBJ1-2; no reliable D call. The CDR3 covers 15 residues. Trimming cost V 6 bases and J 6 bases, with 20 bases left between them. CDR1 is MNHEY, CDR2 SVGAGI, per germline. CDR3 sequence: CASRTAQQRINGYTF. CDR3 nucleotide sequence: TGTGCCAGCAGGACCGCCCAACAGCGGATCAATGGCTACACCTTC.

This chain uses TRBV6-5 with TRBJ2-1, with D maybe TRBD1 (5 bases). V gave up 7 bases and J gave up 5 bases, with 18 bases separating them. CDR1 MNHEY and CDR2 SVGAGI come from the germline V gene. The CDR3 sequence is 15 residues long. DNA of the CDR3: TGTGCCAGCACAGGGAATTTCCTTTCGCACAATGAGCAGTTCTTC. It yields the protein CASTGNFLSHNEQFF.

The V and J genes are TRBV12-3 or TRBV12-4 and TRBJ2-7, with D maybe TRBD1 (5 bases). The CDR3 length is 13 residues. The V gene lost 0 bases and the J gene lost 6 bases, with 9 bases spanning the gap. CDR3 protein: CASSLALRGEQYF. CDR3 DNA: TGTGCCAGCAGTTTAGCGCTTAGGGGCGAGCAGTACTTC.

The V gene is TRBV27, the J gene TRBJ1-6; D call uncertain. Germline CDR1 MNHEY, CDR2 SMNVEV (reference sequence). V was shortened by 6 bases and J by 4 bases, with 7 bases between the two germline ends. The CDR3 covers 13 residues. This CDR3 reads CASRDGYNSPLHF. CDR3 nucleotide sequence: TGTGCCAGCAGAGACGGATATAATTCACCCCTCCACTTT.

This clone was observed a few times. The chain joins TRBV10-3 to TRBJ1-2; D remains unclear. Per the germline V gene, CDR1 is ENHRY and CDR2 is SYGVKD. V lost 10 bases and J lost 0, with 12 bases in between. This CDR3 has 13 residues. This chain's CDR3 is CASRTETNYGYTF. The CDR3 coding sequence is TGTGCCAGTCGGACTGAAACTAACTATGGCTACACCTTC.

The CDR3 region is CASSQSKSRGTSSYEQYF. Written as DNA, the CDR3 is TGCGCCAGCAGTCAATCGAAGTCCCGAGGGACTAGCTCCTACGAGCAGTACTTC. V is TRBV23-1 and J is TRBJ2-7, with 8 bases aligning to TRBD2. TRBV23-1 is an open reading frame, and its role is uncertain. The CDR3 covers 18 residues. Germline trimming cut 0 bases from V and 0 bases from J; bases unmatched to any gene: 10.

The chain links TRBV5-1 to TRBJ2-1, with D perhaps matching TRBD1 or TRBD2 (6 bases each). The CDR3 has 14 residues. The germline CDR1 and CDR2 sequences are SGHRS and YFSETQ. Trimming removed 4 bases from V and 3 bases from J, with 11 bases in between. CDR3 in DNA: TGCGCCAGCAGCAGGGGGGAGGACTACAATGAGCAGTTCTTC. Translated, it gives CASSRGEDYNEQFF. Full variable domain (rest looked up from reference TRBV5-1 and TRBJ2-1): KAGVTQTPRYLIKTRGQQVTLSCSPISGHRSVSWYQQTPGQGLQFLFEYFSETQRNKGNFPGRFSGRQFSNSRSEMNVSTLELGDSALYLCASSRGEDYNEQFFGPGTRLTVL.

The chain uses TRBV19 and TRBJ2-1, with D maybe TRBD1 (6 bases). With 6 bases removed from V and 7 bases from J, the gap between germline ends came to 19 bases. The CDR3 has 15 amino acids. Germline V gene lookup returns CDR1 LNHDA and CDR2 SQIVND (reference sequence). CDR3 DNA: TGTGCCAGTAGGCCAACAGGGTCCCTACGGAATGAGCAGTTCTTC. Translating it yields CASRPTGSLRNEQFF.

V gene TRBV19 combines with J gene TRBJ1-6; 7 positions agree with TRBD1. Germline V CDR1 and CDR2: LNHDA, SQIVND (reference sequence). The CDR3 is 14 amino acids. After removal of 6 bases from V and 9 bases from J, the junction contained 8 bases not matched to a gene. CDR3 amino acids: CASSVQGRSSPLHF. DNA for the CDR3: TGTGCCAGTAGCGTACAGGGGAGGTCTTCACCCCTCCACTTT.

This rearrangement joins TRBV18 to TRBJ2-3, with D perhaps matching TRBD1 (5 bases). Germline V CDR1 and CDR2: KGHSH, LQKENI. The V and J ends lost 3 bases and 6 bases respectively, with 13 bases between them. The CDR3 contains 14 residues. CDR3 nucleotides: TGTGCCAGCTCACCTTCAGGGCTCCCCGATACGCAGTATTTT. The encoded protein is CASSPSGLPDTQYF.

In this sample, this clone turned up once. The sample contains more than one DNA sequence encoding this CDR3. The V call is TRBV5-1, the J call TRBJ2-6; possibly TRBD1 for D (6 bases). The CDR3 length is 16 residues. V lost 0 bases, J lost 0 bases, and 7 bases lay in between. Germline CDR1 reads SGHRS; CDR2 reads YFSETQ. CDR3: CASSLGGPSGANVLTF. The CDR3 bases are TGCGCCAGCAGCTTGGGGGGGCCCTCTGGGGCCAACGTCCTGACTTTC.

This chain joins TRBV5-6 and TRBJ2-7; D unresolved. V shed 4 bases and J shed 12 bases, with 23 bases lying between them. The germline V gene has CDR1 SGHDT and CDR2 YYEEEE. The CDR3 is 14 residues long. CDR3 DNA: TGTGCCAGCAGCCGTCGCTCCCATCGCGGCGTAGGGTACTTC. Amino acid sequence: CASSRRSHRGVGYF. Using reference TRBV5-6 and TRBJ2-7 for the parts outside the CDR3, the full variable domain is DAGVTQSPTHLIKTRGQQVTLRCSPKSGHDTVSWYQQALGQGPQFIFQYYEEEERQRGNFPDRFSGHQFPNYSSELNVNALLLGDSALYLCASSRRSHRGVGYFGPGTRLTVT.

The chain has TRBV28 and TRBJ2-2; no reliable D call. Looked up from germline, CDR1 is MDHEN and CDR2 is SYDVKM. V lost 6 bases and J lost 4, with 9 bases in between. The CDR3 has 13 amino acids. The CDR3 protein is CASRPGRTGELFF. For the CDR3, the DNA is TGTGCCAGCAGACCCGGTCGCACCGGGGAGCTGTTTTTT.

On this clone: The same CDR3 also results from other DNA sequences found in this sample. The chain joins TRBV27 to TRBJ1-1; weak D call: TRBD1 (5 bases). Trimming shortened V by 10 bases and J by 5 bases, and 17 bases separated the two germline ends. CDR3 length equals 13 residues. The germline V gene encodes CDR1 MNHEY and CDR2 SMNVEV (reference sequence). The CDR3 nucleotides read TGTGCCATCAGGGACCCTCTGAGGACTGAAGCTTTCTTT. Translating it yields CAIRDPLRTEAFF.

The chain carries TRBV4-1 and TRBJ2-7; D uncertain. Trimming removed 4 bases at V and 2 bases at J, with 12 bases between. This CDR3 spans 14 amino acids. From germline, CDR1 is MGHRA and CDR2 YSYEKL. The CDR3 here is CASSRPIGPYEQYF. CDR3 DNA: TGCGCCAGCAGCCGCCCCATAGGTCCCTACGAGCAGTACTTC.